The 14 T cell receptor beta chains below come from one sample, sequenced in a study of a mutant IDH1 vaccine in newly diagnosed glioma. No cognate antigen is known for these TCRs. Time point meaning: week 23, last vaccination. With topical imiquimod, each dose of the vaccine consisted of 300 ug of mutant IDH1 20-mer peptide. Clones were read by immunoSEQ multiplex PCR, and TCRdb kept only the in-frame ones, dropping some. The table includes roughly 52,000 clones, 75% to 85% detected once. The sequences come from PBMCs, collected from a glioma patient whose treatment included an IDH1 peptide vaccine. These TCRs come from a man between 40 and 49 years old with glioma.

The gene calls are TRBV6-1 and TRBJ1-4, with no clear D. The CDR3 totals 13 residues. Germline values: CDR1 MNHNS, CDR2 SASEGT. V lost 8 bases, J lost 8 bases, and 15 bases lay in between. Here the CDR3 DNA reads TGTGCCAGCTCGGACCCGGGAAACGAAAAACTGTTTTTT. Translating gives CASSDPGNEKLFF.

This chain links TRBV6-6 with TRBJ1-5, with D possibly TRBD1 on 5 matching bases. The CDR3 covers 14 residues. V lost 8 bases and J 5 bases, leaving 16 bases between the germline ends. Germline-derived CDR1 and CDR2 are MNHNY and SVGAGI (reference sequence). This CDR3 reads CASAKQETYQPQHF. DNA for the CDR3: TGTGCCAGCGCCAAACAGGAGACTTATCAGCCCCAGCATTTT.

This chain connects TRBV7-9 to TRBJ1-6; D unclear. This CDR3 spans 14 amino acids. V lost 1 base to trimming and J lost 7 bases, with 8 bases between them. Germline CDR1 reads SEHNR; CDR2 reads FQNEAQ (reference sequence). In DNA form, the CDR3 reads TGTGCCAGCAGCTTAGGGCAACAGAATTCACCCCTCCACTTT. It codes for CASSLGQQNSPLHF.

V gene TRBV19 combines with J gene TRBJ1-6, with D unclear. V gave up 5 bases and J gave up 0 bases, with 5 bases separating them. The CDR3 has 14 amino acids. Germline lookup yields CDR1 LNHDA and CDR2 SQIVND (reference sequence). Here the CDR3 reads CASSFGSYNSPLHF. The CDR3 DNA follows: TGTGCCAGTAGTTTCGGCTCCTATAATTCACCCCTCCACTTT.

This chain links TRBV4-1 with TRBJ1-1; the D is unclear. Germline V gene lookup returns CDR1 MGHRA and CDR2 YSYEKL. There are 16 residues in the CDR3. The V gene lost 2 bases and the J gene lost 10 bases, with 23 bases spanning the gap. The CDR3 DNA is TGCGCCAGCAGCCAAAAGGCCACAGACCCCGGGCGGCCAGCTTTCTTT. Its translation is CASSQKATDPGRPAFF.

The V call is TRBV18, the J call TRBJ2-2, with D unclear. V was cut by 2 bases and J by 7 bases, with 17 bases left in between. The CDR3 loop spans 16 amino acids. Germline V gene data show CDR1 as KGHSH and CDR2 as LQKENI. The CDR3 DNA reads as TGTGCCAGCTCACCAATGGCCTTCTTAGGGATCGGGGAGCTGTTTTTT. Translation gives CASSPMAFLGIGELFF.

The chain combines TRBV5-4 with TRBJ1-6, with TRBD1 matching 7 bases. V shed 4 bases, J shed 5 bases, and the junction held 6 bases outside the gene matches. CDR3 length equals 15 residues. Germline-derived CDR1 and CDR2 are SGHNT and YYREEE (reference sequence). The CDR3 spells CASSRRQGNNSPLHF. The CDR3 DNA sequence: TGTGCCAGCAGCCGAAGACAGGGTAATAATTCACCCCTCCACTTT.

CDR3 loop: CASMRTSFTDTQYF. CDR3 nucleotides: TGTGCCAGCATGCGGACTAGCTTCACAGATACGCAGTATTTT. The J gene is TRBJ2-3, the V gene TRBV6-5, with 8 bases lining up with TRBD2. This CDR3 is 14 amino acids long. Germline trimming cut 7 bases from V and 2 bases from J; bases unmatched to any gene: 5. The germline gives CDR1 MNHEY, CDR2 SVGAGI.

This clone was seen only once. The chain couples TRBV5-1 to TRBJ2-6; D is ambiguous. Trimming took off 4 bases at V and 2 bases at J, with 13 bases between the two ends. This CDR3 has 16 amino acids. From germline, CDR1 is SGHRS and CDR2 YFSETQ. CDR3 DNA sequence: TGCGCCAGCAGCCCCGGTGGAACGGCTGGGGCCAACGTCCTGACTTTC. Translating gives CASSPGGTAGANVLTF.

In its sample, this clone was seen a few times. Germline is not matched at one junction end, which may reflect a read error. The genes are TRBV4-1 and TRBJ2-2, with 7 bases that match TRBD1. Germline V gene sequence: CDR1 MGHRA, CDR2 YSYEKL. The CDR3 contains 15 residues. CDR3 DNA sequence: TGCGCCAGCACCCAAGGGACAGAGAACACCGGGGAGCTGTTTTTT. Encoded protein: CASTQGTENTGELFF.

A single count supports this clone. The chain links TRBV6-7 to TRBJ2-7; no firm D call. TRBV6-7 is an ORF; its function is uncertain. The germline V and J ends were trimmed by 2 bases and 5 bases, with 10 bases remaining between them. This CDR3 region has 13 residues. The CDR3 bases are TGTGCCAGCAGTTACGACTGGCTGAACGAGCAGTACTTC. Protein sequence: CASSYDWLNEQYF.

This chain joins TRBV9 and TRBJ1-2, with D possibly being TRBD1 (6 bases). V was shortened by 3 bases and J by 8 bases, with 11 bases between the two germline ends. This CDR3 contains 12 residues. Germline V gene sequence: CDR1 SGDLS, CDR2 YYNGEE. The CDR3 region has the DNA TGTGCCAGCAGCGCCTCAGGGGTCGGCTACACCTTC. Translated, it gives CASSASGVGYTF.

The chain links TRBV13 to TRBJ2-2; 8 bases align to TRBD1. CDR3 length equals 15 residues. V lost 7 bases and J lost 4; bases outside the gene matches: 8. Germline V gene data show CDR1 as PRHDT and CDR2 as FYEKMQ (reference sequence). CDR3 region: CASNPAGGVTGELFF. As DNA, the CDR3 is TGTGCCAGCAACCCCGCAGGGGGCGTCACCGGGGAGCTGTTTTTT.

The rearrangement links TRBV19 to TRBJ2-5; 8 nucleotides agree with TRBD1. Trimming removed 4 bases from V and 5 bases from J; junction bases left unmatched: 12. The CDR3 totals 16 residues. Germline V CDR1 and CDR2: LNHDA, SQIVND (reference sequence). CDR3 sequence (DNA): TGTGCCAGTAGTAGGGGGCGACAGGGGTCTGGCGAGACCCAGTACTTC. Encoded protein: CASSRGRQGSGETQYF.